This section outlines one TCR beta chain sequence together with its context. Its specificity is not known. The data were taken from a study of shared clonotypes between healthy human individuals. Study-wide context: Serving as donors were a couple of women and three men, whose ages spanned 18 to 49.

In the authors' methods: There were no quality scores in the junction-only immunoSEQ sequences, so filtering differed. Clones were read by immunoSEQ multiplex PCR, and TCRdb kept only the in-frame ones, dropping some. The V and J calls and the clone size are those of that table, but D and trimming were determined from the DNA. Of some 2.4 million clones listed, roughly 93% are singletons. V dropped 1 base and J dropped 8 bases, with 15 bases sitting between them. The germline V gene has CDR1 MGHRA and CDR2 YSYEKL. CDR3 length equals 15 residues. General study points: Sampling involved blood alone; tissue repertoires likely differ. A generally larger estimated richness was seen in naive subsets than in memory subsets.

The sample comprised naive CD4+ T cells from PBMCs. The subset here: CD45RA+ positively selected. V is TRBV4-1 and J is TRBJ2-1; D ambiguous. This receptor was obtained from a man younger than 35 in good health. Some clones in this sample may be carry-over from other donors' samples. CDR3 bases: TGCGCCAGCAGCCAAGTAACTACGAATGTCGATGAGCAGTTCTTC. Protein product: CASSQVTTNVDEQFF.